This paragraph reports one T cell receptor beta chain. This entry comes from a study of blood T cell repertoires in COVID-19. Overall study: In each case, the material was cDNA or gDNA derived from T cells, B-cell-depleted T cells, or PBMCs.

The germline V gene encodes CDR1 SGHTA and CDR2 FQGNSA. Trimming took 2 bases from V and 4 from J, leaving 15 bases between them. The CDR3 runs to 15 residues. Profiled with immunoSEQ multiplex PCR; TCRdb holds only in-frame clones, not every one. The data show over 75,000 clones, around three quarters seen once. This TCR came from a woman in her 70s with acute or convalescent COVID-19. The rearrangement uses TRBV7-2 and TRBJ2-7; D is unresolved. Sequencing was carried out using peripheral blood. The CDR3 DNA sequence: TGTGCCAGCAGCTTATTACCCGGTTTCCTTTACGAGCAGTACTTC. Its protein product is CASSLLPGFLYEQYF.